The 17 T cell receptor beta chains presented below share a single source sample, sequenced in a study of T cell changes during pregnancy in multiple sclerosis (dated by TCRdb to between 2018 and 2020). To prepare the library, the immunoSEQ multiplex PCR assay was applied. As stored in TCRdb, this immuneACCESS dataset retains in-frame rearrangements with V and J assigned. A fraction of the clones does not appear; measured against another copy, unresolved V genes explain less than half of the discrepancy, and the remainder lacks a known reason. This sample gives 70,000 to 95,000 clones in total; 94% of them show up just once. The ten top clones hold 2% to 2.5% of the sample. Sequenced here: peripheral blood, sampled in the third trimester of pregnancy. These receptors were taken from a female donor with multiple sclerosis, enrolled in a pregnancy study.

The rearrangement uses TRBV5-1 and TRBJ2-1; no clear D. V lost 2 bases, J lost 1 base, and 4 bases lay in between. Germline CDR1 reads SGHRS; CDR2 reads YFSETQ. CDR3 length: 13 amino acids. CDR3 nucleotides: TGCGCCAGCAGCTTCTATTCCTACAATGAGCAGTTCTTC. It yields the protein CASSFYSYNEQFF.

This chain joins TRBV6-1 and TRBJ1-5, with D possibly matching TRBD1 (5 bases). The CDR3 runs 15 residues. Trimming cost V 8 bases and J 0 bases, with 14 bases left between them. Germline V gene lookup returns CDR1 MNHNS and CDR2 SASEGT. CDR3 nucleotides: TGTGCCAGCTTGGACGGGGGTCATAGCAATCAGCCCCAGCATTTT. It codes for CASLDGGHSNQPQHF.

CDR3 region: CASTGQGRWGYTF. In DNA, the CDR3 is TGTGCCAGCACCGGACAGGGGCGTTGGGGCTACACCTTC. The chain employs TRBV6-5 and TRBJ1-2; 9 bases fit TRBD1. CDR1 and CDR2 (germline): MNHEY, SVGAGI. CDR3 length: 13 residues. J gave up 8 bases and V 7 bases, and 8 bases lay outside the gene matches.

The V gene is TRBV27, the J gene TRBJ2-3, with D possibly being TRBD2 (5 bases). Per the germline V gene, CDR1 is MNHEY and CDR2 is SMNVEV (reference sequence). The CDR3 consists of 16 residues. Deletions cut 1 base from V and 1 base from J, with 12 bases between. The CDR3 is CASSLWRGLGTDTQYF. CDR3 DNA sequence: TGTGCCAGCAGTTTATGGCGAGGGCTGGGCACAGATACGCAGTATTTT.

The CDR3 nucleotides are TGCGCCAGCAGCCCCCCGGGGGGGGCGTCAGATACGCAGTATTTT. Encoded protein: CASSPPGGASDTQYF. This chain connects TRBV5-1 to TRBJ2-3; the match to TRBD2 covers 8 bases. The CDR3 runs to 15 residues. The ends lost 4 bases at V and 4 bases at J; junction bases unmatched: 8. Germline-derived CDR1 and CDR2 are SGHRS and YFSETQ. The full variable domain, in which reference TRBV5-1 and TRBJ2-3 provide the parts outside the CDR3, is KAGVTQTPRYLIKTRGQQVTLSCSPISGHRSVSWYQQTPGQGLQFLFEYFSETQRNKGNFPGRFSGRQFSNSRSEMNVSTLELGDSALYLCASSPPGGASDTQYFGPGTRLTVL.

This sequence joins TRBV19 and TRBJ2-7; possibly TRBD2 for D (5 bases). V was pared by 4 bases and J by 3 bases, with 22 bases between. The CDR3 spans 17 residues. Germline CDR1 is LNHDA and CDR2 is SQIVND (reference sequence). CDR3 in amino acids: CASSRKDGLIGDYEQYF. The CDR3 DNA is TGTGCCAGTAGTAGAAAAGACGGATTAATCGGGGACTACGAGCAGTACTTC. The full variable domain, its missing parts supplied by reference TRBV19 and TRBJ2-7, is DGGITQSPKYLFRKEGQNVTLSCEQNLNHDAMYWYRQDPGQGLRLIYYSQIVNDFQKGDIAEGYSVSREKKESFPLTVTSAQKNPTAFYLCASSRKDGLIGDYEQYFGPGTRLTVT.

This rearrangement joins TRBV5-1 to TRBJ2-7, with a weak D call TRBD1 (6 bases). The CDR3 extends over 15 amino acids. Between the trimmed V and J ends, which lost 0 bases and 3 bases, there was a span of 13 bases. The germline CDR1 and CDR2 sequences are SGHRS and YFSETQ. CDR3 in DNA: TGCGCCAGCAGCTTGGGGACGACAGGTTTCTACGAGCAGTACTTC. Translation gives CASSLGTTGFYEQYF. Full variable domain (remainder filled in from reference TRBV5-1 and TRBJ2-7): KAGVTQTPRYLIKTRGQQVTLSCSPISGHRSVSWYQQTPGQGLQFLFEYFSETQRNKGNFPGRFSGRQFSNSRSEMNVSTLELGDSALYLCASSLGTTGFYEQYFGPGTRLTVT.

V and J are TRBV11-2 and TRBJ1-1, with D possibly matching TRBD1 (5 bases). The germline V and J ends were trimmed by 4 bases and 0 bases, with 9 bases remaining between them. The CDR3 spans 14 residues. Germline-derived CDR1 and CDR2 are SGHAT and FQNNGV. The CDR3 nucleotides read TGTGCCAGCAGCTCAGGGACTTTGAACACTGAAGCTTTCTTT. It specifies CASSSGTLNTEAFF. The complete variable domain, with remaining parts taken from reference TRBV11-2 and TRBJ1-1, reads EAGVAQSPRYKIIEKRQSVAFWCNPISGHATLYWYQQILGQGPKLLIQFQNNGVVDDSQLPKDRFSAERLKGVDSTLKIQPAKLEDSAVYLCASSSGTLNTEAFFGQGTRLTVV.

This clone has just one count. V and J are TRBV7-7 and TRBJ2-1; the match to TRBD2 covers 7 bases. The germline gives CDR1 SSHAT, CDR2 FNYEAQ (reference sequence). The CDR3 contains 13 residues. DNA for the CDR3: TGTGCTAGCCAAGCGGGAAGGAGTGGTGAGCAGTTCTTC. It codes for CASQAGRSGEQFF.

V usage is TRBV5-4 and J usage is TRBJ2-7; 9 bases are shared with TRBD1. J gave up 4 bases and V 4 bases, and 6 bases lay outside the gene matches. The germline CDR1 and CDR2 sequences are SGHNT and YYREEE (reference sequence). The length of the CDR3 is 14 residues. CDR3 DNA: TGTGCCAGCAGCATCCGGGACAGGGTTTACGAGCAGTACTTC. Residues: CASSIRDRVYEQYF.

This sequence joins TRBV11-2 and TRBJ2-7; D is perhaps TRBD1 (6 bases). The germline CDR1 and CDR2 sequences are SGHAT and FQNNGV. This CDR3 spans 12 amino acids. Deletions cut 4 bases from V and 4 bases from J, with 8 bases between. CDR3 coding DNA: TGTGCCAGCAGCTCAACAGGGTACGAGCAGTACTTC. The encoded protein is CASSSTGYEQYF.

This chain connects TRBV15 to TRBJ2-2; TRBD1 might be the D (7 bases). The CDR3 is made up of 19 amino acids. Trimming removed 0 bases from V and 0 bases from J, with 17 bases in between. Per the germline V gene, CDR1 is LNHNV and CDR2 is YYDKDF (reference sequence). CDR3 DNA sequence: TGTGCCACCAGCAGAGATCGGAGGGGACAGAAGTCGAACACCGGGGAGCTGTTTTTT. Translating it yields CATSRDRRGQKSNTGELFF.

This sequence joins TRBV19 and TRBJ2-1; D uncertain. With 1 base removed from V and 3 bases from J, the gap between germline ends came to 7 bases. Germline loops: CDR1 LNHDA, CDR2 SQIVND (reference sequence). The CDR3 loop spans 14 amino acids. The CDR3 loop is CASSIGLVYNEQFF. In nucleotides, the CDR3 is TGTGCCAGTAGTATAGGACTCGTCTACAATGAGCAGTTCTTC.

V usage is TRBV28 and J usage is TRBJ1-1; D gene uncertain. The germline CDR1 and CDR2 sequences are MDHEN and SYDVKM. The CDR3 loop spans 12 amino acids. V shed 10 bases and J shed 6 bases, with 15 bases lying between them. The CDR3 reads CAIHPRGSEAFF. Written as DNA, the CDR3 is TGTGCCATTCATCCCCGGGGTTCTGAAGCTTTCTTT.

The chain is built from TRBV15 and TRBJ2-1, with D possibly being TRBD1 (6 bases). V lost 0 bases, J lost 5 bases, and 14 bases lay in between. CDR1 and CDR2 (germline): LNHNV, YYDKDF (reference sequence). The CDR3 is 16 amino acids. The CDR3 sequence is CATSRDLADRNNEQFF. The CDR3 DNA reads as TGTGCCACCAGCAGAGATCTCGCAGACAGGAACAATGAGCAGTTCTTC.

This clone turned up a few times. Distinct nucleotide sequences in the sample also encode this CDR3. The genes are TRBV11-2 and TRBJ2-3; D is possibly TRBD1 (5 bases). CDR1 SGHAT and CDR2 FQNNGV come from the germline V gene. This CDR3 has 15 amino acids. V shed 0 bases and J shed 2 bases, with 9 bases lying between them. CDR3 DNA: TGTGCCAGCAGCTTAGATGGGGCAGCCACAGATACGCAGTATTTT. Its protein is CASSLDGAATDTQYF.

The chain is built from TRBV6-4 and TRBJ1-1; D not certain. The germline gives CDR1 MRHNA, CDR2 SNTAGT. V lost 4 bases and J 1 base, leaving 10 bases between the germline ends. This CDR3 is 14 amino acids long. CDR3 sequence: CASSASWRNTEAFF. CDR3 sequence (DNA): TGTGCCAGCAGTGCATCGTGGAGGAACACTGAAGCTTTCTTT.